The rows below give T cell receptor beta chains drawn from one sample of a study of CD8 T cells in ankylosing spondylitis. Via MiXCR, TCRdb re-called the 5' RACE reads, giving one row per CDR3 protein. The table records 150,000 to 200,000 distinct CDR3 sequences, roughly 31% of them present only once. The sequenced sample consisted of synovial fluid, either unsorted or a sorted T cell fraction (not recorded which). Receptors were obtained from a male donor with ankylosing spondylitis. The conserved cysteine and the conserved F or W are not part of the CDR3 here. Part of the rows lack a size; the others show once, few, many or a class for expanded clones.

v_call	cdr3_length	clone_size	j_call	cdr3_aa
TRBV12-3/TRBV12-4	12	-	TRBJ2-1	ASRTSGGQDEQF
TRBV28	14	few	TRBJ1-1	ASSGTGTGALTEAF
TRBV2	11	many	TRBJ1-6	ASDSTGYSPLH
TRBV7-8	11	many	TRBJ2-7	ASSERTVYEQY
TRBV7-9	14	-	TRBJ1-5	ASSVGLGVGNQPQH
TRBV5-1	14	large	TRBJ2-2	ASSLLGQTNTGELF
TRBV18	13	few	TRBJ2-3	ASSLQGPSTDTQY
TRBV3-1	10	many	TRBJ2-3	ASSGIAGRRY
TRBV11-2	15	-	TRBJ2-5	ASSLRTSGRYQETQY
TRBV7-2	15	few	TRBJ2-2	ASSLVLAGDYAGELF
TRBV5-6	12	-	TRBJ1-2	ASSFKRAGEIST
TRBV20-1	13	-	TRBJ2-3	SASSREGLSDTQY
TRBV28	14	-	TRBJ1-4	ASRPSGGSEGEKLF
TRBV10-2	16	-	TRBJ2-6	ASSEPRQGAKGANVLT
TRBV20-1	12	-	TRBJ1-3	SARGGGSGNTIY
TRBV6-2/TRBV6-3	14	-	TRBJ2-3	ASSWGSGGRPDTQY
TRBV7-2	11	-	TRBJ2-3	ASSFAARDTQY
TRBV19	11	-	TRBJ2-5	ASSPGARRTQY
TRBV5-1	15	few	TRBJ1-3	ASSLAEAAEPGNTIY
TRBV20-1	15	-	TRBJ2-7	SAPPAAGGTFSYEQY
TRBV29-1	10	few	TRBJ2-2	SVRTATGELF
TRBV5-1	11	-	TRBJ2-2	ASSFAGGGELF
TRBV5-1	11	few	TRBJ2-2	ASSRTRGGELF
TRBV14	13	-	TRBJ2-3	ASSHLGGVTDTQY
TRBV20-1	10	-	TRBJ1-1	SVGRGPTEAF
TRBV13	13	few	TRBJ1-6	ASSLRGRGNSPLH
TRBV6-2/TRBV6-3	12	-	TRBJ2-7	ASSLLAGTHEQY
TRBV28	15	-	TRBJ2-1	ASSPRTSGGVSNEQF
TRBV3-1	13	-	TRBJ1-1	ASSRSTGLNTEAF
TRBV27	12	-	TRBJ2-3	ASGRDYLPGAQY
TRBV20-1	12	few	TRBJ2-7	SARRPGTGSVEY
TRBV5-1	13	few	TRBJ2-3	ASSPTGGSGDTQY
TRBV11-2	13	-	TRBJ1-2	ASSLDLGGDYGYT
TRBV28	13	-	TRBJ2-3	ASSSIDRVKDTQY
TRBV19	12	-	TRBJ2-2	ASSLPKGPGELF
TRBV20-1	10	-	TRBJ2-5	SARLYQETQY
TRBV5-1	13	once	TRBJ2-7	ASSSGDTRSNEQY
TRBV7-2	13	-	TRBJ2-7	ASSFKGAGFYEQY